This entry lists 21 T cell receptor beta chains sequenced from one sample in a study of blood T cell repertoires in COVID-19. Only in-frame clones appear in the TCRdb table, and some are missing; sequencing was by immunoSEQ multiplex PCR. The data hold about 180,000 clones, with roughly 85% observed a single time. The sample was peripheral blood. The receptors were gathered from a man over 45 with active or convalescent COVID-19.

The chain recombines TRBV19 with TRBJ1-2; no firm D call. Germline values: CDR1 LNHDA, CDR2 SQIVND (reference sequence). CDR3 size: 11 residues. V lost 5 bases to trimming and J lost 3 bases, with 4 bases between them. CDR3 nucleotide sequence: TGTGCCAGTAGTCCCGACTATGGCTACACCTTC. Translating it yields CASSPDYGYTF.

This chain links TRBV5-1 with TRBJ2-1, with D tentatively TRBD1 (6 bases). The CDR3 loop spans 18 amino acids. The V and J ends lost 9 bases and 4 bases respectively, with 29 bases between them. Germline loops: CDR1 SGHRS, CDR2 YFSETQ. Written as DNA, the CDR3 is TGCGCCACTTCTGGGGGCACCAACTATATGGCGTTATACAATGAGCAGTTCTTC. The encoded protein is CATSGGTNYMALYNEQFF.

V usage is TRBV6-5 and J usage is TRBJ2-7; 10 bases fit TRBD2. Germline CDR1 reads MNHEY; CDR2 reads SVGAGI. The CDR3 consists of 15 residues. The V and J ends lost 6 bases and 3 bases, in that order; junction bases with no gene match: 8. CDR3 DNA sequence: TGTGCCAGCAGCGAGCGGGAGGGCGGGAGCTACGAGCAGTACTTC. It is translated as CASSEREGGSYEQYF.

The chain has TRBV19 and TRBJ1-1; D might be TRBD1 (6 bases). This CDR3 region has 14 residues. Germline-derived CDR1 and CDR2 are LNHDA and SQIVND (reference sequence). Trimming pared 7 bases from V and 4 bases from J, leaving 16 bases between. CDR3 sequence: CASTGQGYGTEAFF. The CDR3 nucleotides read TGTGCCAGTACGGGGCAGGGGTATGGCACTGAAGCTTTCTTT.

V usage is TRBV4-1 and J usage is TRBJ2-6; tentatively, D is TRBD1 (6 bases). Germline V gene lookup returns CDR1 MGHRA and CDR2 YSYEKL. V lost 4 bases to trimming and J lost 0 bases, with 13 bases between them. The CDR3 is 17 residues long. CDR3 amino acids: CASSPTGQVSGANVLTF. The CDR3 DNA sequence: TGCGCCAGCAGCCCCACGGGACAAGTCTCTGGGGCCAACGTCCTGACTTTC.

The rearrangement joins TRBV19 to TRBJ2-4; the match to TRBD1 covers 7 bases. In germline, CDR1 is LNHDA, CDR2 SQIVND (reference sequence). CDR3 size: 15 residues. V gave up 5 bases and J gave up 8 bases; unmatched junction bases: 12. CDR3 nucleotide sequence: TGTGCCAGTAGTCAACAGGGGTTGGGCGGACACATTCAGTACTTC. It is translated as CASSQQGLGGHIQYF.

The rearrangement joins TRBV10-3 to TRBJ1-1; weak D call: TRBD1 (6 bases). The germline V and J ends were trimmed by 6 bases and 1 base, with 9 bases remaining between them. The CDR3 consists of 13 residues. CDR1 and CDR2 (germline): ENHRY, SYGVKD. CDR3 bases: TGTGCCATCAGCAGGGGTCAGAACACTGAAGCTTTCTTT. Translation gives CAISRGQNTEAFF.

V gene TRBV3-1 (or the pseudogene TRBV3-2) combines with J gene TRBJ2-1; 8 bases match TRBD2. Trimming took 4 bases from V and 6 from J; bases not matched to a gene: 11. Per the germline V gene, CDR1 is LGHDT and CDR2 is YNNKEL (reference sequence). This CDR3 has 16 amino acids. CDR3 DNA sequence: TGTGCCAGCAGCCTGGTGGCCGGGACTAGGTTCAATGAGCAGTTCTTC. Translating it yields CASSLVAGTRFNEQFF.

The table lists this clone with a count of one. CDR3 sequence: CASRETGVSTDTQYF. CDR3 coding DNA: TGTGCCAGTAGGGAGACAGGGGTGAGCACAGATACGCAGTATTTT. The rearrangement joins TRBV19 to TRBJ2-3, with 8 bases identical to TRBD1. V gave up 6 bases and J gave up 0 bases; unmatched junction bases: 5. This CDR3 spans 15 amino acids. Germline V gene sequence: CDR1 LNHDA, CDR2 SQIVND (reference sequence).

V and J are TRBV28 and TRBJ1-6; D unresolved. The CDR3 has 11 residues. V was clipped by 2 bases and J by 14 bases, with 7 bases between them. Germline CDR1 is MDHEN and CDR2 is SYDVKM. This chain's CDR3 is CASSLARALHF. In DNA, the CDR3 is TGTGCCAGCAGTTTAGCCCGGGCCCTCCACTTT. Full variable domain (remainder filled in from reference TRBV28 and TRBJ1-6): DVKVTQSSRYLVKRTGEKVFLECVQDMDHENMFWYRQDPGLGLRLIYFSYDVKMKEKGDIPEGYSVSREKKERFSLILESASTNQTSMYLCASSLARALHFGNGTRLTVT.

The chain joins TRBV28 to TRBJ1-2, with D possibly matching TRBD1 (5 bases). Germline loops: CDR1 MDHEN, CDR2 SYDVKM. V was pared by 6 bases and J by 0 bases, with 17 bases between. The CDR3 runs 16 residues. CDR3 bases: TGTGCCAGCAGCTCAATAACAGGAAAAGCTAACTATGGCTACACCTTC. This codes for CASSSITGKANYGYTF.

This clone showed up many times. The V and J genes are TRBV19 and TRBJ2-7; 9 bases match TRBD1. Trimming removed 9 bases from V and 3 bases from J; junction bases left unmatched: 6. Per germline, CDR1 LNHDA and CDR2 SQIVND (reference sequence). CDR3 length: 13 amino acids. DNA of the CDR3: TGTGCCAGCAAACTGGGACAGGGCTACGAGCAGTACTTC. Amino acids: CASKLGQGYEQYF.

Concerning this clone itself: Distinct nucleotide sequences in the sample also encode this CDR3. The chain combines TRBV6-5 with TRBJ1-5, with TRBD1 as a possible D gene (5 bases). V dropped 2 bases and J dropped 4 bases, with 9 bases sitting between them. There are 14 residues in the CDR3. The germline CDR1 and CDR2 sequences are MNHEY and SVGAGI. The CDR3 DNA reads as TGTGCCAGCAGTTACGGGTCAGGGAATCAGCCCCAGCATTTT. As protein: CASSYGSGNQPQHF.

This chain joins TRBV4-2 and TRBJ2-3; 10 bases are shared with TRBD2. The CDR3 loop spans 20 amino acids. Germline V lookup: CDR1 LGHNA, CDR2 YNFKEQ. The V segment lost 0 bases and the J segment 5 bases; nucleotides outside the gene matches: 17. CDR3 bases: TGTGCCAGCAGCCAAGAAATCGTAGGCCTAGCGGGAGCTACCGGAGATACGCAGTATTTT. The encoded protein is CASSQEIVGLAGATGDTQYF.

J is TRBJ2-1 and V is TRBV3-1 (or the pseudogene TRBV3-2); D uncertain. Trimming took off 1 base at V and 12 bases at J, with 7 bases between the two ends. Germline V CDR1 and CDR2: LGHDT, YNNKEL (reference sequence). This CDR3 contains 11 residues. The CDR3 is CASSQGAGQFF. The CDR3 coding sequence is TGTGCCAGCAGCCAAGGGGCAGGGCAGTTCTTC.

The chain carries TRBV15 and TRBJ1-6; TRBD1 matches at 7 bases. Germline CDR1 LNHNV, CDR2 YYDKDF (reference sequence). With V trimmed by 5 bases and J by 10 bases, 11 bases remained unmatched. This CDR3 has 15 amino acids. The CDR3 region has the DNA TGTGCCACCAGCCAAAACAGGGGTGTCGGATCACCCCTCCACTTT. Protein product: CATSQNRGVGSPLHF.

The rearrangement uses TRBV19 and TRBJ1-4, with D possibly matching TRBD1 (6 bases). V lost 6 bases, J lost 7 bases, and 15 bases lay in between. CDR1 LNHDA and CDR2 SQIVND come from the germline V gene (reference sequence). The CDR3 totals 14 residues. The CDR3: CASRKQGLTEKLFF. CDR3 nucleotides: TGTGCCAGTAGAAAACAGGGTCTTACTGAAAAACTGTTTTTT.

The V and J genes are TRBV5-1 and TRBJ1-6; D might be TRBD1 (5 bases). Trimming stripped 5 bases from V and 9 bases from J, with 15 bases between. The CDR3 runs 14 residues. Looked up from germline, CDR1 is SGHRS and CDR2 is YFSETQ. In DNA, the CDR3 is TGCGCCAGCAGGTGGCAGGGAATCAGTTCACCCCTCCACTTT. Its protein product is CASRWQGISSPLHF.

J is TRBJ2-2 and V is TRBV20-1; possibly TRBD2 for D (5 bases). This CDR3 spans 15 amino acids. The ends were cut back, 3 bases at V and 5 bases at J, with 16 bases in the middle. Germline CDR1 is DFQATT and CDR2 is SNEGSKA (reference sequence). The CDR3 protein is CSASKAALGTGELFF. CDR3 sequence (DNA): TGCAGTGCTAGTAAAGCGGCCCTGGGGACCGGGGAGCTGTTTTTT.

CDR3 amino acids: CASSPTMNTEAFF. The CDR3 region has the DNA TGTGCCAGCAGCCCCACTATGAACACTGAAGCTTTCTTT. The chain is built from TRBV7-9 and TRBJ1-1; D is unclear. Trimming removed 5 bases from V and 0 bases from J, with 7 bases in between. This CDR3 has 13 amino acids. From germline, CDR1 is SEHNR and CDR2 FQNEAQ (reference sequence).

This chain connects TRBV30 to TRBJ1-1, with D unclear. V dropped 7 bases and J dropped 4 bases, with 13 bases sitting between them. Per the germline V gene, CDR1 is GTSNPN and CDR2 is SVGIG (reference sequence). This CDR3 is built from 12 residues. The CDR3 bases are TGTGCCTTTGGGCTCCTCGTCACTGAAGCTTTCTTT. This translates into CAFGLLVTEAFF.